A single sample is the source of the 13 T cell receptor beta chains below, sequenced in a study of blood T cell repertoires in COVID-19. Clones were sequenced by immunoSEQ multiplex PCR, and TCRdb holds only the in-frame ones, with some missing. The table has tens of thousands of clones, around 80% seen once. The source material was peripheral blood. These receptors originate from a man aged 45 to 65 with acute or convalescent COVID-19.

J is TRBJ1-6 and V is TRBV12-2; TRBD1 is taken as the D call from the table, unchecked against the DNA. TRBV12-2 is a pseudogene locus. This CDR3 has 15 residues. The CDR3 region is CASRLLRNRGSPLHF. The CDR3 bases are TGTGCAAGTCGCTTGCTACGAAACAGGGGTTCACCCCTCCACTTT.

The chain couples TRBV6-2 or TRBV6-3 to TRBJ1-6, with 10 bases identical to TRBD1. Germline CDR1 and CDR2: MNHEY and SVGEGT. Trimming took 3 bases from V and 8 from J; bases not matched to a gene: 4. This CDR3 is built from 15 residues. The CDR3 protein is CASSYRDRGDSPLHF. CDR3 DNA sequence: TGTGCCAGCAGTTATCGGGACAGGGGTGATTCACCCCTCCACTTT.

The rearrangement links TRBV9 to TRBJ2-1; D is perhaps TRBD2 (6 bases). In germline, CDR1 is SGDLS, CDR2 YYNGEE. V gave up 4 bases and J gave up 5 bases, with 22 bases separating them. The CDR3 totals 17 residues. CDR3 sequence: CASSPPAGRDVDNEQFF. In nucleotides, the CDR3 is TGTGCCAGCAGCCCCCCGGCAGGGCGGGATGTCGACAATGAGCAGTTCTTC.

This chain uses TRBV5-1 with TRBJ1-1; 10 nucleotides align to TRBD1. V was clipped by 3 bases and J by 6 bases; unmatched bases: 11. The CDR3 loop spans 16 amino acids. Germline V gives CDR1 SGHRS, CDR2 YFSETQ. The CDR3 here is CASSYGGTGVGSEAFF. CDR3 bases: TGCGCCAGCAGCTATGGGGGGACAGGGGTTGGTTCTGAAGCTTTCTTT.

The chain is built from TRBV16 and TRBJ1-2; TRBD1 agrees at 9 bases. The germline V gene encodes CDR1 KGHSY and CDR2 FQNENV. Losses at the gene ends were 5 bases for V and 7 bases for J; bases not matched to a gene: 17. This CDR3 spans 17 amino acids. As DNA, the CDR3 is TGTGCCAGCAGCAAGGGGTCCGGGGGACAGGGACAATCTGGCTACACCTTC. This encodes CASSKGSGGQGQSGYTF. Looking up the rest from reference TRBV16 and TRBJ1-2 gives the full variable domain: GEEVAQTPKHLVRGEGQKAKLYCAPIKGHSYVFWYQQVLKNEFKFLISFQNENVFDETGMPKERFSAKCLPNSPCSLEIQATKLEDSAVYFCASSKGSGGQGQSGYTFGSGTRLTVV.

The J gene is TRBJ2-2, the V gene TRBV24-1; TRBD2 is a possible D gene (7 bases). V was shortened by 9 bases and J by 1 base, with 11 bases between the two germline ends. Germline V gives CDR1 KGHDR, CDR2 SFDVKD. CDR3 size: 14 residues. CDR3 loop: CATRGAGNTGELFF. The CDR3 DNA reads as TGTGCCACCCGGGGGGCCGGGAACACCGGGGAGCTGTTTTTT.

This rearrangement joins TRBV6-5 to TRBJ1-1; D is unresolved. The ends were cut back, 7 bases at V and 4 bases at J, with 16 bases in the middle. Germline CDR1 is MNHEY and CDR2 is SVGAGI. This CDR3 region has 14 residues. This chain's CDR3 is CASTPQGLGTEAFF. The CDR3 DNA sequence: TGTGCCAGCACCCCACAAGGACTGGGCACTGAAGCTTTCTTT.

The rearrangement uses TRBV12-5 and TRBJ2-7; D might be TRBD1 (5 bases). This CDR3 has 12 amino acids. Germline CDR1 reads LGHNT; CDR2 reads FRNRAP. The V end lost 3 bases, the J end lost 6 bases, and 9 bases lay between the germline ends. Written as DNA, the CDR3 is TGTGCTAGTGGTTTCGCAGGGCTCGAGCAGTACTTC. This codes for CASGFAGLEQYF.

The V gene is TRBV28, the J gene TRBJ1-4, with 11 bases aligning to TRBD1. Germline loops: CDR1 MDHEN, CDR2 SYDVKM. The CDR3 consists of 14 residues. V trimming: 7 bases; J trimming: 6 bases; junction bases outside the gene matches: 4. For the CDR3, the DNA is TGTGCCAGCACCTGGACAGGGGGCTATGAAAAACTGTTTTTT. Translated, it gives CASTWTGGYEKLFF.

The chain carries TRBV18 and TRBJ1-1; D gene unclear. This CDR3 has 15 residues. Per germline, CDR1 KGHSH and CDR2 LQKENI. V was clipped by 1 base and J by 4 bases, with 13 bases between them. CDR3 nucleotide sequence: TGTGCCAGCTCACCACGCTTGATGGAGGGCACTGAAGCTTTCTTT. Amino acids: CASSPRLMEGTEAFF.

The chain couples TRBV5-1 to TRBJ2-7, with D possibly being TRBD2 (6 bases). The CDR3 length is 12 residues. V shed 4 bases and J shed 6 bases, with 11 bases lying between them. The germline CDR1 and CDR2 sequences are SGHRS and YFSETQ. The DNA for the CDR3 is TGCGCCAGCAGCCTTACGGGACTCGAGCAGTACTTC. Its translation: CASSLTGLEQYF.

This clone was found once. This chain links TRBV4-3 with TRBJ1-5; D perhaps matches TRBD1 (5 bases). The CDR3 is 17 amino acids. Germline V lookup: CDR1 LGHNA, CDR2 YSLEER. Trimming took off 1 base at V and 4 bases at J, with 17 bases between the two ends. CDR3 amino acids: CASSQGDGGFRNQPQHF. CDR3 bases: TGCGCCAGCAGCCAAGGGGACGGGGGATTTAGGAATCAGCCCCAGCATTTT.

The chain's CDR3 is CASSFRGSFQETQYF. The CDR3 nucleotides read TGTGCCAGCAGCTTCCGGGGTAGCTTCCAAGAGACCCAGTACTTC. This chain joins TRBV7-2 and TRBJ2-5; D is possibly TRBD2 (5 bases). Trimming cost V 3 bases and J 1 base, with 12 bases left between them. Looked up from germline, CDR1 is SGHTA and CDR2 is FQGNSA. The length of the CDR3 is 15 residues.